What follows is one T cell receptor beta chain and its context. Antigen specificity is unknown. Germline V gene data show CDR1 as KGHSH and CDR2 as LQKENI. The CDR3 is 19 residues long. Trimming took 0 bases from V and 0 from J; bases not matched to a gene: 7. The data were taken from a study of cytotoxic CD8 clonotypes in ibrutinib-treated CLL. Overall study context: Average yields of 255,043 productive templates and 100,000 or so productive rearrangements characterized the samples.

Clones were read by immunoSEQ multiplex PCR, and TCRdb kept only the in-frame ones, dropping some. The sample contains about 97,000 clones, roughly 80% of which appear only once. Study-level results: Public clonotypes (which were uncommon) either contracted or remained stable on treatment. Clonality correlated strongly with circulating CD8+ T cells and exceeded age-matched healthy donors at baseline.

The TCR sequence derives from a human donor with chronic lymphocytic leukemia. The V and J genes are TRBV18 and TRBJ2-1, with 11 bases that match TRBD2. This sample comprised PBMCs, obtained after 24 months of ibrutinib treatment. CDR3 in DNA: TGTGCCAGCTCACCACCGCGTGGTAGCGGGAGGGCCTCCTACAATGAGCAGTTCTTC. Amino acid sequence: CASSPPRGSGRASYNEQFF.